This is a list of T cell receptor beta chains from one sample in a study of blood T cell repertoires in COVID-19. TCRdb keeps only in-frame clones here, not all; method: immunoSEQ multiplex PCR. The table has fewer than 200,000 clones, about four fifths seen once. Sequencing was performed on peripheral blood. Receptor source: a woman of 80 years or more with COVID-19, enrolled during active disease. CDR3s include the opening cysteine and the closing phenylalanine or tryptophan. Each record gives: clone size, D gene, V gene, J gene, CDR3 protein, CDR3 DNA. A D gene is named only where the DNA matches it firmly. The size field is filled for only some rows; it gives once, few, many or a size class.

clone_size: .; d_call: TRBD2; v_call: TRBV27; j_call: TRBJ2-3; cdr3_aa: CASSLSSPLLAGSTRDTQYF; cdr3_nt: TGTGCCAGCAGTTTATCGAGCCCTCTACTAGCGGGTTCTACGAGGGATACGCAGTATTTT
clone_size: .; d_call: TRBD1; v_call: TRBV24-1; j_call: TRBJ2-3; cdr3_aa: CATSEGTGHVDTQYF; cdr3_nt: TGTGCCACCAGTGAGGGGACAGGGCATGTGGATACGCAGTATTTT
clone_size: .; d_call: .; v_call: TRBV5-1; j_call: TRBJ1-1; cdr3_aa: CASTWGGNTEAFF; cdr3_nt: TGCGCCAGCACCTGGGGGGGAAACACTGAAGCTTTCTTT
clone_size: .; d_call: TRBD2; v_call: TRBV13; j_call: TRBJ2-3; cdr3_aa: CASSLIIGLEDFNTQYF; cdr3_nt: TGTGCCAGCAGCTTGATCATAGGACTAGAGGATTTTAATACGCAGTATTTT
clone_size: .; d_call: TRBD1; v_call: TRBV30; j_call: TRBJ1-1; cdr3_aa: CAWGSGQGVQAFF; cdr3_nt: TGTGCCTGGGGATCGGGACAGGGGGTGCAAGCTTTCTTT
clone_size: .; d_call: .; v_call: TRBV9; j_call: TRBJ2-1; cdr3_aa: CASSPDRGPYNEQFF; cdr3_nt: TGTGCCAGCAGCCCAGACCGGGGTCCATACAATGAGCAGTTCTTC
clone_size: .; d_call: .; v_call: TRBV5-1; j_call: TRBJ1-1; cdr3_aa: CASSRRTHLEAFF; cdr3_nt: TGCGCCAGCAGCCGACGGACACACCTTGAAGCTTTCTTT
clone_size: .; d_call: TRBD1; v_call: TRBV4-3; j_call: TRBJ1-2; cdr3_aa: CASSQEVDRGYGYTF; cdr3_nt: TGCGCCAGCAGCCAGGAAGTTGACAGGGGATATGGCTACACCTTC
clone_size: .; d_call: .; v_call: TRBV2; j_call: TRBJ1-6; cdr3_aa: CASSRTGRPRDSPLHF; cdr3_nt: TGTGCCAGCAGTCGCACAGGGCGCCCCCGGGATTCACCCCTCCACTTT
clone_size: few; d_call: .; v_call: TRBV7-9; j_call: TRBJ2-3; cdr3_aa: CASSLVGSSTDTQYF; cdr3_nt: TGTGCCAGCAGCTTAGTAGGGAGCAGCACAGATACGCAGTATTTT
clone_size: .; d_call: .; v_call: TRBV5-1; j_call: TRBJ1-2; cdr3_aa: CASSFYPGPTNYGYTF; cdr3_nt: TGCGCCAGCAGCTTTTATCCAGGGCCAACTAACTATGGCTACACCTTC
clone_size: .; d_call: .; v_call: TRBV2; j_call: TRBJ2-5; cdr3_aa: CASSGGPPDPQYF; cdr3_nt: TGTGCCAGCAGTGGGGGGCCCCCTGATCCCCAGTACTTC
clone_size: .; d_call: .; v_call: TRBV5-6; j_call: TRBJ1-6; cdr3_aa: CASSFSLSYNSPLHF; cdr3_nt: TGTGCCAGCAGCTTTTCCCTATCGTATAATTCACCCCTCCACTTT
clone_size: few; d_call: .; v_call: TRBV28; j_call: TRBJ2-2; cdr3_aa: CASSTDSNTNTGELFF; cdr3_nt: TGTGCCAGCAGCACGGACAGCAATACGAACACCGGGGAGCTGTTTTTT
clone_size: .; d_call: TRBD1; v_call: TRBV9; j_call: TRBJ1-1; cdr3_aa: CASSESRDSPNTEAFF; cdr3_nt: TGTGCCAGCAGCGAGTCCCGGGACAGCCCGAACACTGAAGCTTTCTTT
clone_size: .; d_call: TRBD1; v_call: TRBV5-1; j_call: TRBJ2-7; cdr3_aa: CASSSSTGGGEQYF; cdr3_nt: TGCGCCAGCAGCTCGTCGACAGGGGGAGGCGAGCAGTACTTC
clone_size: .; d_call: TRBD1; v_call: TRBV7-8; j_call: TRBJ2-5; cdr3_aa: CASSAHQGATLETQYF; cdr3_nt: TGTGCCAGCAGCGCGCATCAGGGGGCTACTTTAGAGACCCAGTACTTC
clone_size: few; d_call: TRBD1; v_call: TRBV7-9; j_call: TRBJ2-2; cdr3_aa: CASSRNQGASGELFF; cdr3_nt: TGTGCCAGCAGCAGGAACCAGGGGGCGAGCGGGGAGCTGTTTTTT
clone_size: .; d_call: .; v_call: TRBV11-2; j_call: TRBJ2-1; cdr3_aa: CASSGGTFYNEQFF; cdr3_nt: TGTGCCAGCAGCGGAGGGACTTTCTACAATGAGCAGTTCTTC
clone_size: .; d_call: TRBD2; v_call: TRBV10-2; j_call: TRBJ2-5; cdr3_aa: CASSEGWGGREGETQYF; cdr3_nt: TGCGCCAGCAGTGAAGGCTGGGGTGGCAGGGAGGGAGAGACCCAGTACTTC
clone_size: .; d_call: TRBD1; v_call: TRBV24-1; j_call: TRBJ1-1; cdr3_aa: CATKPGTGRTEAFF; cdr3_nt: TGTGCCACCAAACCCGGGACAGGGCGTACTGAAGCTTTCTTT
clone_size: .; d_call: TRBD2; v_call: TRBV5-1; j_call: TRBJ2-3; cdr3_aa: CASSLTSGRVTDTQYF; cdr3_nt: TGCGCCAGCAGCTTGACTAGCGGGAGGGTCACAGATACGCAGTATTTT
clone_size: .; d_call: .; v_call: TRBV3-1/TRBV3-2; j_call: TRBJ1-2; cdr3_aa: CASSQDPRGGGYTF; cdr3_nt: TGTGCCAGCAGCCAAGATCCGCGCGGGGGTGGCTACACCTTC
clone_size: .; d_call: TRBD2; v_call: TRBV4-2; j_call: TRBJ2-4; cdr3_aa: CASSQVRSGSGGVGSPKNIQYF; cdr3_nt: TGTGCCAGCAGCCAAGTGCGATCGGGTAGCGGGGGGGTGGGTTCCCCCAAAAACATTCAGTACTTC
clone_size: .; d_call: TRBD1; v_call: TRBV7-9; j_call: TRBJ1-1; cdr3_aa: CASSPRRDRAEAFF; cdr3_nt: TGTGCCAGCAGCCCCCGCCGCGACAGGGCTGAAGCTTTCTTT
clone_size: .; d_call: .; v_call: TRBV3-1/TRBV3-2; j_call: TRBJ1-2; cdr3_aa: CASSQGGGTYGYTF; cdr3_nt: TGTGCCAGCAGCCAAGGTGGGGGGACCTATGGCTACACCTTC
clone_size: few; d_call: .; v_call: TRBV27; j_call: TRBJ1-5; cdr3_aa: CASSEFTGGNQPQHF; cdr3_nt: TGTGCCAGCAGTGAGTTCACCGGGGGCAATCAGCCCCAGCATTTT
clone_size: .; d_call: .; v_call: TRBV11-1; j_call: TRBJ1-1; cdr3_aa: CASSLAPDSEAFF; cdr3_nt: TGTGCCAGCAGCTTAGCACCGGACAGTGAAGCTTTCTTT
clone_size: once; d_call: .; v_call: TRBV28; j_call: TRBJ1-6; cdr3_aa: CASSLGGSPLHF; cdr3_nt: TGTGCCAGCAGTTTGGGGGGTTCACCCCTCCACTTT
clone_size: .; d_call: TRBD1; v_call: TRBV5-1; j_call: TRBJ2-1; cdr3_aa: CASSFGQGDEQFF; cdr3_nt: TGCGCCAGCAGCTTCGGACAGGGCGATGAGCAGTTCTTC
clone_size: once; d_call: TRBD2; v_call: TRBV6-1; j_call: TRBJ2-3; cdr3_aa: CASSGGLAGAIDTQYF; cdr3_nt: TGTGCCAGCAGTGGTGGACTAGCGGGAGCTATAGATACGCAGTATTTT
clone_size: .; d_call: .; v_call: TRBV18; j_call: TRBJ2-7; cdr3_aa: CASSPQSQGTPYEQYF; cdr3_nt: TGTGCCAGCTCACCGCAATCTCAGGGGACCCCCTACGAGCAGTACTTC
clone_size: .; d_call: .; v_call: TRBV18; j_call: TRBJ2-5; cdr3_aa: CASSPPSQETQYF; cdr3_nt: TGTGCCAGCTCACCACCGTCTCAAGAGACCCAGTACTTC
clone_size: .; d_call: .; v_call: TRBV28; j_call: TRBJ1-1; cdr3_aa: CASSSGSRLWDTEAFF; cdr3_nt: TGTGCCAGCAGTTCCGGGTCTCGACTTTGGGACACTGAAGCTTTCTTT
clone_size: .; d_call: TRBD2; v_call: TRBV24-1; j_call: TRBJ2-5; cdr3_aa: CATRTHSGRARETQYF; cdr3_nt: TGTGCCACCCGGACCCACAGCGGGAGGGCCCGTGAGACCCAGTACTTC
clone_size: .; d_call: .; v_call: TRBV2; j_call: TRBJ1-1; cdr3_aa: CASSEVIGGALNTEAFF; cdr3_nt: TGTGCCAGCAGTGAAGTCATCGGGGGGGCGCTGAACACTGAAGCTTTCTTT
clone_size: .; d_call: TRBD1; v_call: TRBV2; j_call: TRBJ1-2; cdr3_aa: CASKRGQGDGYTF; cdr3_nt: TGTGCCAGCAAGAGAGGACAGGGGGATGGCTACACCTTC
clone_size: .; d_call: TRBD1; v_call: TRBV4-1; j_call: TRBJ2-1; cdr3_aa: CASSQGTGSYNEQFF; cdr3_nt: TGCGCCAGCAGCCAAGGGACAGGGTCATACAATGAGCAGTTCTTC
clone_size: .; d_call: .; v_call: TRBV5-1; j_call: TRBJ2-7; cdr3_aa: CASRPPEEYEQYF; cdr3_nt: TGCGCCAGTAGACCTCCCGAGGAGTACGAGCAGTACTTC
clone_size: .; d_call: .; v_call: TRBV12-3/TRBV12-4; j_call: TRBJ1-3; cdr3_aa: CASSYFSGNTIYF; cdr3_nt: TGTGCCAGCAGTTACTTCTCTGGAAACACCATATATTTT
clone_size: .; d_call: .; v_call: TRBV7-9; j_call: TRBJ2-7; cdr3_aa: CASSLGWGPSYEQYF; cdr3_nt: TGTGCCAGCAGCTTAGGTTGGGGGCCCTCCTACGAGCAGTACTTC
clone_size: few; d_call: TRBD2; v_call: TRBV19; j_call: TRBJ2-1; cdr3_aa: CASSKNSGRSSYNEQFF; cdr3_nt: TGTGCCAGTAGTAAAAATAGCGGGAGGTCTTCCTACAATGAGCAGTTCTTC
clone_size: .; d_call: .; v_call: TRBV28; j_call: TRBJ2-7; cdr3_aa: CASSPPGIYREQYF; cdr3_nt: TGTGCCAGCAGTCCGCCCGGGATCTACCGTGAGCAGTACTTC
clone_size: once; d_call: TRBD1; v_call: TRBV7-2; j_call: TRBJ2-7; cdr3_aa: CASSLYSTGQSYEQYF; cdr3_nt: TGTGCCAGCAGCTTATATTCGACAGGGCAAAGCTACGAGCAGTACTTC
clone_size: .; d_call: .; v_call: TRBV10-3; j_call: TRBJ1-3; cdr3_aa: CAISLRGASSGNTIYF; cdr3_nt: TGTGCCATCAGCCTCAGGGGAGCCAGCTCTGGAAACACCATATATTTT
clone_size: .; d_call: .; v_call: TRBV5-1; j_call: TRBJ2-5; cdr3_aa: CASSLGAGQETQYF; cdr3_nt: TGCGCCAGCAGCTTGGGGGCAGGGCAAGAGACCCAGTACTTC
clone_size: .; d_call: .; v_call: TRBV11-3; j_call: TRBJ1-2; cdr3_aa: CASSQDGGRGYTF; cdr3_nt: TGTGCCAGCAGCCAAGACGGCGGGCGGGGCTACACCTTC
clone_size: once; d_call: .; v_call: TRBV15; j_call: TRBJ2-7; cdr3_aa: CATSRDLLRAYSYEQYF; cdr3_nt: TGTGCCACCAGCAGAGATCTGTTGCGGGCCTACTCCTACGAGCAGTACTTC
clone_size: .; d_call: TRBD1; v_call: TRBV19; j_call: TRBJ2-2; cdr3_aa: CASSMLGQGASGELFF; cdr3_nt: TGTGCCAGTAGTATGCTGGGACAGGGGGCATCCGGGGAGCTGTTTTTT
clone_size: .; d_call: .; v_call: TRBV3-1/TRBV3-2; j_call: TRBJ1-4; cdr3_aa: CASSQFGRGDEKLFF; cdr3_nt: TGTGCCAGCAGCCAATTCGGGCGGGGAGACGAAAAACTGTTTTTT
clone_size: .; d_call: .; v_call: TRBV3-1/TRBV3-2; j_call: TRBJ1-1; cdr3_aa: CASSQVNTGRTEAFF; cdr3_nt: TGTGCCAGCAGCCAAGTGAATACAGGGAGAACTGAAGCTTTCTTT
clone_size: once; d_call: TRBD2; v_call: TRBV5-4; j_call: TRBJ2-5; cdr3_aa: CASSPNLGLAGGVETQYF; cdr3_nt: TGTGCCAGCAGCCCTAACCTAGGACTAGCGGGAGGAGTGGAGACCCAGTACTTC
clone_size: .; d_call: TRBD1; v_call: TRBV28; j_call: TRBJ2-3; cdr3_aa: CASRAPTGGFTDTQYF; cdr3_nt: TGTGCCAGCAGGGCCCCGACAGGGGGCTTCACAGATACGCAGTATTTT
clone_size: .; d_call: TRBD2; v_call: TRBV18; j_call: TRBJ2-1; cdr3_aa: CASSSTSGGDDEQFF; cdr3_nt: TGTGCCAGCTCATCTACTAGCGGGGGGGACGATGAGCAGTTCTTC
clone_size: .; d_call: TRBD1; v_call: TRBV5-1; j_call: TRBJ1-1; cdr3_aa: CASSQGQGARNTEAFF; cdr3_nt: TGCGCCAGCAGCCAGGGACAGGGGGCTAGGAACACTGAAGCTTTCTTT